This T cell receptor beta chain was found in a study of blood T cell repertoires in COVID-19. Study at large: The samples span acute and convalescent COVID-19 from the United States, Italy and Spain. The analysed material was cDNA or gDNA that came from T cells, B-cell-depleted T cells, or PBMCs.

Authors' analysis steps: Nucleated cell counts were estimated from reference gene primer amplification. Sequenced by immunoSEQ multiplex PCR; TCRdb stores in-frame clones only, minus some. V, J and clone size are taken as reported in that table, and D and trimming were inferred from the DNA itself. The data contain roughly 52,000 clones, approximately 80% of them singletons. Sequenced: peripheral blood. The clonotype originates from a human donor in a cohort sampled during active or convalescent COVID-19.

In DNA, the CDR3 is TGTGCCAGCAGCTCACAGGGTATTAACAATCAGCCCCAGCATTTT. This translates into CASSSQGINNQPQHF. This sequence joins TRBV7-2 and TRBJ1-5; D might be TRBD1 (6 bases). Germline assignment: CDR1 SGHTA and CDR2 FQGNSA. This CDR3 has 15 amino acids. V was clipped by 4 bases and J by 3 bases, with 13 bases between them.